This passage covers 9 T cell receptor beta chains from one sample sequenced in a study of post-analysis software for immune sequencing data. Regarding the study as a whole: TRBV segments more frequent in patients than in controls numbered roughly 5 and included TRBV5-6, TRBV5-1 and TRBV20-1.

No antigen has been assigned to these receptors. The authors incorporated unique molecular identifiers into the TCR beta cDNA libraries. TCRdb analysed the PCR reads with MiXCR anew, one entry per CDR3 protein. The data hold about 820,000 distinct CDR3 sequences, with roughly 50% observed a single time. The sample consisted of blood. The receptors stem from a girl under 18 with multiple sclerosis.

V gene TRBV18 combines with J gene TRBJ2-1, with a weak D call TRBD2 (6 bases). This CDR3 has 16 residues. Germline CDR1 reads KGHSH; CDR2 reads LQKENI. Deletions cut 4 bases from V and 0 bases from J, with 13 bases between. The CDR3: CASSRGTPSSYNEQFF. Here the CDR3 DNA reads TGTGCCAGCTCACGAGGGACTCCTAGCTCCTACAATGAGCAGTTCTTC. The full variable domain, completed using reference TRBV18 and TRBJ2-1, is NAGVMQNPRHLVRRRGQEARLRCSPMKGHSHVYWYRQLPEEGLKFMVYLQKENIIDESGMPKERFSAEFPKEGPSILRIQQVVRGDSAAYFCASSRGTPSSYNEQFFGPGTRLTVL.

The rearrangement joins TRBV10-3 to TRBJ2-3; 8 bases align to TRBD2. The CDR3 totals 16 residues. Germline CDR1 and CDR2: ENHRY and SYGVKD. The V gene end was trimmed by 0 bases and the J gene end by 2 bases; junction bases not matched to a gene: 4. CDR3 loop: CAISESREGSTDTQYF. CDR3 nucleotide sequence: TGTGCCATCAGTGAGTCACGGGAGGGCTCCACAGATACGCAGTATTTT.

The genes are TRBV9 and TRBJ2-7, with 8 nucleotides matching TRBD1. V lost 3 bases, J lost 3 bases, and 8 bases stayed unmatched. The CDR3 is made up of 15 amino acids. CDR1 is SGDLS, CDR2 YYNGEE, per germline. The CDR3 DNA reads TGTGCCAGCAGCGCCCGAGGACAGGGAGGCTACGAGCAGTACTTC. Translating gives CASSARGQGGYEQYF. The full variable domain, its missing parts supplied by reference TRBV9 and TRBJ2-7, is DSGVTQTPKHLITATGQRVTLRCSPRSGDLSVYWYQQSLDQGLQFLIQYYNGEERAKGNILERFSAQQFPDLHSELNLSSLELGDSALYFCASSARGQGGYEQYFGPGTRLTVT.

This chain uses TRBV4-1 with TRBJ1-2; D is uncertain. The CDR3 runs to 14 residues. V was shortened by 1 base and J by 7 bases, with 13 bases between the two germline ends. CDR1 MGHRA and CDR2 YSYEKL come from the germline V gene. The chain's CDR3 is CASSQALGSGGYTF. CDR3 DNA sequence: TGCGCCAGCAGCCAAGCTCTAGGGAGCGGTGGCTACACCTTC.

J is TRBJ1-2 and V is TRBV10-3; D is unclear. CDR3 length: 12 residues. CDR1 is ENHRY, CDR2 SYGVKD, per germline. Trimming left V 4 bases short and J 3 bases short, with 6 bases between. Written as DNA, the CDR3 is TGTGCCATCAGTGGAGAACACTATGGCTACACCTTC. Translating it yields CAISGEHYGYTF.

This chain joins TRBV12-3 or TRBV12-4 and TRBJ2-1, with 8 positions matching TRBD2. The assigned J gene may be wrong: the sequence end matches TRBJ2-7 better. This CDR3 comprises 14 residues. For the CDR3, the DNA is TGTGCCAGCACCCCCAGCGGGGGAGGCTACGAGCAGTACTTC. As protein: CASTPSGGGYEQYF.

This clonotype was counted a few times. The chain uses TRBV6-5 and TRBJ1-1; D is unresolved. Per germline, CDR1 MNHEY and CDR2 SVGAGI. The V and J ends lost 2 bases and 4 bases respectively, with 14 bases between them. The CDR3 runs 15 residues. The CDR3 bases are TGTGCCAGCAGTTACATTGGGGTTCTAGGCACTGAAGCTTTCTTT. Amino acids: CASSYIGVLGTEAFF.

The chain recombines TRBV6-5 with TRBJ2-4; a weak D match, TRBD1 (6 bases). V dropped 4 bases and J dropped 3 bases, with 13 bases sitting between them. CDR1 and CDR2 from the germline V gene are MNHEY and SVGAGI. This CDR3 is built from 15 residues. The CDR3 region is CASSSTGTYKNIQYF. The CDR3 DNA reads TGTGCCAGCAGTTCCACCGGGACATACAAAAACATTCAGTACTTC.

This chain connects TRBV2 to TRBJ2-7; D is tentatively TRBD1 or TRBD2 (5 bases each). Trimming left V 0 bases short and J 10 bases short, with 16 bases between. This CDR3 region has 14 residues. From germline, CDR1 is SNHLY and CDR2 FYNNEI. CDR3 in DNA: TGTGCCAGCAGTGAAGCGCTGTTAGAGGGGTCCCAGTACGTC. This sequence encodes CASSEALLEGSQYV.